A single sample is the source of the 17 T cell receptor beta chains below, sequenced in a study of cytomegalovirus exposure and HLA in healthy donors. The PCR employed 60 Vbeta primers together with 13 Jbeta primers. Sequencing was performed with immunoSEQ multiplex PCR; in TCRdb, only in-frame clones are kept and a portion is missing. The table has some 120,000 clones, about 72% seen once. The sample consisted of PBMCs. These receptors came from a man aged 30 to 45 in good health and CMV-seropositive.

A few counts support this clone. CDR3 DNA sequence: TGTGCCAGCAGCCGACCACCGGACAGAGTGGGACTGTTTTTT. Encoded protein: CASSRPPDRVGLFF. The rearrangement links TRBV5-8 to TRBJ1-4; D might be TRBD1 (6 bases). Trimming removed 4 bases at V and 13 bases at J, with 20 bases between. There are 14 residues in the CDR3. Germline loops: CDR1 SGHTS, CDR2 YDEGEE.

This rearrangement joins TRBV5-6 to TRBJ2-1; 7 bases agree with TRBD2. CDR1 is SGHDT and CDR2 is YYEEEE in the germline V gene. CDR3 length equals 15 residues. The junction had 8 bases not matched to a gene; V was cut back by 4 bases and J by 4 bases. The CDR3 DNA is TGTGCCAGCAGCCTCTTCGACGGGGGGTACAATGAGCAGTTCTTC. The encoded protein is CASSLFDGGYNEQFF.

The chain joins TRBV19 to TRBJ1-2; TRBD1 is a possible D gene (5 bases). CDR1 is LNHDA, CDR2 SQIVND, per germline (reference sequence). V dropped 6 bases and J dropped 2 bases, with 22 bases sitting between them. This CDR3 is built from 17 residues. The CDR3 here is CASSLLGGAGGNYGYTF. CDR3 nucleotide sequence: TGTGCCAGTAGCCTGTTGGGAGGGGCTGGCGGCAACTATGGCTACACCTTC.

This clone has a handful of counts. This sequence joins TRBV7-3 and TRBJ1-1; perhaps TRBD1 as D (5 bases). In germline, CDR1 is SGHTA, CDR2 FQGTGA. This CDR3 has 14 amino acids. V lost 4 bases and J 3 bases, leaving 12 bases between the germline ends. The CDR3 DNA sequence: TGTGCCAGCAGCTCTGACGGAGGGGACACTGAAGCTTTCTTT. Protein sequence: CASSSDGGDTEAFF.

This clone has just a few counts. The rearrangement links TRBV5-1 to TRBJ2-7, with TRBD1 identical over 7 bases. The V and J ends lost 3 bases and 5 bases, in that order; junction bases with no gene match: 11. In germline, CDR1 is SGHRS, CDR2 YFSETQ. This CDR3 spans 15 amino acids. CDR3 in amino acids: CASSSIDRVVDEQYF. For the CDR3, the DNA is TGCGCCAGCAGCTCTATCGACAGGGTAGTCGACGAGCAGTACTTC.

The chain carries TRBV19 and TRBJ2-3; D is uncertain. CDR3 length: 15 amino acids. V gave up 5 bases and J gave up 6 bases, with 18 bases separating them. Germline CDR1 and CDR2: LNHDA and SQIVND (reference sequence). CDR3 protein: CASSPRSPGRDTQYF. DNA for the CDR3: TGTGCCAGTAGTCCCCGGTCCCCCGGCAGGGATACGCAGTATTTT. Complete variable domain (other parts from reference TRBV19 and TRBJ2-3): DGGITQSPKYLFRKEGQNVTLSCEQNLNHDAMYWYRQDPGQGLRLIYYSQIVNDFQKGDIAEGYSVSREKKESFPLTVTSAQKNPTAFYLCASSPRSPGRDTQYFGPGTRLTVL.

V usage is TRBV4-3 and J usage is TRBJ2-4; D possibly corresponds to TRBD1 (6 bases). The V gene's germline CDR1 is LGHNA and CDR2 YSLEER. The CDR3 totals 13 residues. Trimming shortened V by 0 bases and J by 12 bases, and 12 bases separated the two germline ends. CDR3 nucleotide sequence: TGCGCCAGCAGCCAAGAGAAGGACAGACCTCAGTACTTC. It translates to CASSQEKDRPQYF.

V usage is TRBV19 and J usage is TRBJ1-1; tentatively, D is TRBD1 (6 bases). Trimming took 5 bases from V and 3 from J, leaving 22 bases between them. The germline CDR1 and CDR2 sequences are LNHDA and SQIVND (reference sequence). CDR3 length: 17 amino acids. The CDR3 bases are TGTGCCAGTAGTGCCAACCCTAACAGGGATCTGGACACTGAAGCTTTCTTT. Translation gives CASSANPNRDLDTEAFF.

The chain couples TRBV7-3 to TRBJ1-1, with D possibly matching TRBD1 (6 bases). V gave up 5 bases and J gave up 0 bases, with 22 bases separating them. CDR3 length equals 18 residues. The germline CDR1 and CDR2 sequences are SGHTA and FQGTGA. The chain's CDR3 is CASSLIAGAQGMNTEAFF. As DNA, the CDR3 is TGTGCCAGCAGCCTCATTGCGGGGGCCCAAGGGATGAACACTGAAGCTTTCTTT.

This chain's CDR3 is CASSKEGPGMWTGELFF. CDR3 nucleotide sequence: TGTGCCAGCAGCAAAGAAGGTCCAGGGATGTGGACCGGGGAGCTGTTTTTT. V and J are TRBV21-1 and TRBJ2-2; the table's D call, TRBD1, has no DNA check behind it. TRBV21-1 constitutes a pseudogene. The CDR3 has 17 amino acids.

Only one count was recorded for this clone. CDR3 in amino acids: CASSYGQGTTYEQYF. CDR3 bases: TGTGCCAGCAGTTATGGACAGGGGACCACCTACGAGCAGTACTTC. The chain joins TRBV5-4 to TRBJ2-7, with 9 nucleotides matching TRBD1. Looked up from germline, CDR1 is SGHNT and CDR2 is YYREEE (reference sequence). This CDR3 contains 15 residues. The V gene end was trimmed by 5 bases and the J gene end by 2 bases; junction bases not matched to a gene: 8.

This clone was counted between two and nine times. The V gene is TRBV7-2, the J gene TRBJ1-1, with D hard to call. This CDR3 has 13 residues. Germline CDR1 and CDR2: SGHTA and FQGNSA. Trimming stripped 4 bases from V and 10 bases from J, with 16 bases between. As DNA, the CDR3 is TGTGCCAGCAGCTCCCGTCTCGGGAGCGTAGCTTTCTTT. Its protein is CASSSRLGSVAFF.

The chain couples TRBV18 to TRBJ1-2, with a tentative D call TRBD1 (6 bases). The V end was cut by 3 bases, the J end by 7 bases, with 21 bases between. CDR1 and CDR2 from the germline V gene are KGHSH and LQKENI. The CDR3 spans 16 residues. The CDR3, as DNA: TGTGCCAGCTCACCCACCGTAGGACAGAGGGGATCTGGCTACACCTTC. Amino acid sequence: CASSPTVGQRGSGYTF.

The chain carries TRBV19 and TRBJ2-3; 10 bases align to TRBD2. Trimming at V came to 0 bases and at J to 0 bases, leaving 12 bases not matched to a gene. Per the germline V gene, CDR1 is LNHDA and CDR2 is SQIVND (reference sequence). The length of the CDR3 is 20 residues. Here the CDR3 DNA reads TGTGCCAGTAGTATAGATTTAGCGGGGGGTCTTATTTCTAGCACAGATACGCAGTATTTT. It encodes CASSIDLAGGLISSTDTQYF.

V is TRBV10-1 and J is TRBJ2-7; 10 nucleotides agree with TRBD1. The CDR3 is 18 amino acids. Trimming cost V 0 bases and J 3 bases; bases outside gene matches: 11. CDR1 and CDR2 from the germline V gene are WNHNN and SYGVQD (reference sequence). CDR3 in amino acids: CASSESMRGTGVHYEQYF. CDR3 coding DNA: TGCGCCAGCAGTGAGTCGATGCGGGGGACAGGGGTACACTACGAGCAGTACTTC.

The chain couples TRBV9 to TRBJ2-1, with 9 bases matching TRBD2. The CDR3 is 14 residues long. Germline V lookup: CDR1 SGDLS, CDR2 YYNGEE. V was pared by 0 bases and J by 7 bases, with 2 bases of the junction left unmatched. The DNA of the CDR3 is TGTGCCAGCAGCGTAGGACTAGCGGAGAATGAGCAGTTCTTC. Translation: CASSVGLAENEQFF.

The CDR3 sequence is CASSPSDRNYGYTF. The DNA of the CDR3 is TGTGCCAGCAGTCCTTCAGACAGAAACTATGGCTACACCTTC. The chain employs TRBV6-5 and TRBJ1-2, with a tentative D call TRBD1 (5 bases). V dropped 5 bases and J dropped 2 bases, with 12 bases sitting between them. The germline gives CDR1 MNHEY, CDR2 SVGAGI. The CDR3 loop spans 14 amino acids.